This T cell receptor (beta chain) was identified during a study of T cell responses to AZD1222 COVID-19 vaccine. Broader study findings: Clonal diversity was possibly underestimated; the donors were predominantly white British and more often female. Along spike, vaccine-associated CD4 TCRs were found throughout, with dominance at 160-218 and 743-854. Per reports, nearly half of all spike-specific TCRs target regions that are unmutated in variants. None of the repertoires were sampled until the peak T cell response had passed.

Data came from immunoSEQ multiplex PCR; TCRdb stores just in-frame clones and leaves some out. The table shows 150,000 or so clones, with about nine tenths occurring only once. About this clone itself: Its antigen is still unknown.

Trimming shortened V by 7 bases and J by 0 bases, and 10 bases separated the two germline ends. Germline assignment: CDR1 SGHAT and CDR2 FQNNGV. This CDR3 region has 13 residues. The starting material was peripheral blood, obtained on day 0 of AZD1222 vaccination. V and J are TRBV11-2 and TRBJ2-7, with a tentative D call TRBD2 (5 bases). The receptor was isolated from an adult in good health. The CDR3 region is CASMRVSSYEQYF. For the CDR3, the DNA is TGTGCCAGCATGAGGGTTAGCTCCTACGAGCAGTACTTC.